One and the same sample provided the 17 T cell receptor beta chains below, sequenced in a study of radiotherapy plus CTLA-4 blockade in lung cancer. Libraries were prepared by immunoSEQ multiplex PCR; TCRdb keeps only in-frame clonotypes and omits some of them. The repertoire includes about 88,000 clones, 72% of them detected once, and roughly 13% sits in the top ten. The sample was peripheral blood, taken from a patient treated with radiotherapy plus ipilimumab. These receptors all stem from a human donor with non-small cell lung cancer that progressed on radiotherapy plus ipilimumab.

The rearrangement joins TRBV15 to TRBJ2-7; perhaps TRBD1 as D (5 bases). This CDR3 region has 12 residues. Trimming took off 5 bases at V and 1 base at J, with 6 bases between the two ends. Looked up from germline, CDR1 is LNHNV and CDR2 is YYDKDF (reference sequence). The DNA of the CDR3 is TGTGCCACCAGCGGACAATCCTACGAGCAGTACTTC. Translating gives CATSGQSYEQYF.

This sequence joins TRBV29-1 and TRBJ2-1; maybe TRBD2 (5 bases). Looked up from germline, CDR1 is SQVTM and CDR2 is ANQGSEA. The CDR3 contains 12 residues. V lost 0 bases, J lost 12 bases, and 12 bases lay in between. In DNA form, the CDR3 reads TGCAGCGTTGAAGACAACGCGGGCGCGCAGTTCTTC. This codes for CSVEDNAGAQFF.

The chain carries TRBV4-2 and TRBJ1-3, with 8 bases identical to TRBD1. With 0 bases clipped from V and 1 base from J, the junction kept 2 bases outside the gene matches. This CDR3 has 16 amino acids. Germline CDR1 LGHNA, CDR2 YNFKEQ. The CDR3 bases are TGTGCCAGCAGCCAAGACAGGGGGCAATCTGGAAACACCATATATTTT. It yields the protein CASSQDRGQSGNTIYF.

The chain links TRBV10-2 to TRBJ2-5, with a weak D call TRBD2 (5 bases). The V end lost 0 bases, the J end lost 4 bases, and 12 bases lay between the germline ends. This CDR3 is 15 amino acids long. Germline V gives CDR1 WSHSY, CDR2 SAAADI. The CDR3 here is CASSESTGSLETQYF. CDR3 nucleotides: TGCGCCAGCAGTGAGTCGACGGGGAGTCTAGAGACCCAGTACTTC.

This clone appeared a few times. The V gene is TRBV9, the J gene TRBJ2-2; 7 nucleotides align to TRBD1. Per germline, CDR1 SGDLS and CDR2 YYNGEE. The CDR3 contains 16 residues. V lost 4 bases, J lost 0 bases, and 6 bases stayed unmatched. The CDR3 region is CASSSVQGANTGELFF. The CDR3 DNA reads as TGTGCCAGCAGCTCAGTCCAGGGGGCGAACACCGGGGAGCTGTTTTTT.

This sequence joins TRBV10-3 and TRBJ2-5, with D unresolved. CDR3 length: 13 residues. In germline, CDR1 is ENHRY, CDR2 SYGVKD. V was clipped by 4 bases and J by 2 bases, with 8 bases between them. Here the CDR3 reads CAISGSDQETQYF. The CDR3 DNA follows: TGTGCCATCAGTGGGTCAGATCAAGAGACCCAGTACTTC.

A few counts support this clone. This rearrangement joins TRBV18 to TRBJ2-2; D ambiguous. Trimming took 1 base from V and 6 from J, leaving 12 bases between them. The CDR3 runs to 15 residues. CDR1 is KGHSH, CDR2 LQKENI, per germline. CDR3 amino acids: CASSPRAESAGELFF. CDR3 bases: TGTGCCAGCTCACCACGGGCGGAGTCAGCCGGGGAGCTGTTTTTT.

This clone was picked up a small number of times. The rearrangement links TRBV28 to TRBJ1-2; TRBD1 agrees at 7 bases. V lost 5 bases and J lost 2; bases outside the gene matches: 8. The CDR3 is 15 amino acids. Germline assignment: CDR1 MDHEN and CDR2 SYDVKM. Written as DNA, the CDR3 is TGTGCCAGCAGTCGCACCGACAGGGAAAACTATGGCTACACCTTC. Residues: CASSRTDRENYGYTF.

This chain uses TRBV6-4 with TRBJ2-3; D call uncertain. Germline CDR1 and CDR2: MRHNA and SNTAGT. The CDR3 totals 13 residues. Trimming removed 3 bases from V and 10 bases from J, with 14 bases in between. The CDR3 region is CASSESTRASQYF. CDR3 sequence (DNA): TGTGCCAGCAGTGAAAGTACGCGAGCCTCGCAGTATTTT.

This chain joins TRBV28 and TRBJ1-3; tentative D call: TRBD1 (6 bases). V was clipped by 6 bases and J by 1 base, with 16 bases between them. Looked up from germline, CDR1 is MDHEN and CDR2 is SYDVKM. The CDR3 spans 16 residues. The CDR3 loop reads CASSVGGGLSGNTIYF. The CDR3, as DNA: TGTGCCAGCAGCGTTGGGGGGGGCTTATCTGGAAACACCATATATTTT.

This clone was picked up one time. This chain connects TRBV5-1 to TRBJ2-2; D gene unclear. CDR1 is SGHRS, CDR2 YFSETQ, per germline. The CDR3 runs to 12 residues. V was clipped by 3 bases and J by 1 base, with 1 base between them. The CDR3 loop is CASSWNTGELFF. CDR3 in DNA: TGCGCCAGCAGCTGGAACACCGGGGAGCTGTTTTTT.

V and J are TRBV11-2 and TRBJ1-1; possibly TRBD1 for D (5 bases). The germline CDR1 and CDR2 sequences are SGHAT and FQNNGV. This CDR3 spans 11 amino acids. The V end lost 5 bases, the J end lost 9 bases, and 10 bases lay between the germline ends. The CDR3, as DNA: TGTGCCAGCAGCCTGGGGGTTCAAGCTTTCTTT. This codes for CASSLGVQAFF.

V usage is TRBV28 and J usage is TRBJ1-1; a weak D match, TRBD1 (6 bases). V lost 2 bases and J 0 bases, leaving 13 bases between the germline ends. CDR1 MDHEN and CDR2 SYDVKM come from the germline V gene. This CDR3 is 16 amino acids long. The CDR3 loop reads CASSLPYTGLNTEAFF. CDR3 sequence (DNA): TGTGCCAGCAGTTTACCCTATACAGGGTTGAACACTGAAGCTTTCTTT.

The V call is TRBV6-1, the J call TRBJ1-2, with 9 bases identical to TRBD1. The trim removed 6 bases at V and 8 bases at J, leaving 7 bases unmatched. The V gene's germline CDR1 is MNHNS and CDR2 SASEGT. There are 13 residues in the CDR3. The CDR3 protein is CASRDRGRRGYTF. The CDR3 DNA is TGTGCCAGCAGGGACAGGGGACGTCGGGGCTACACCTTC.

The J gene is TRBJ2-7, the V gene TRBV2; D is perhaps TRBD2 (6 bases). Germline V gives CDR1 SNHLY, CDR2 FYNNEI. V was shortened by 8 bases and J by 2 bases, with 19 bases between the two germline ends. This CDR3 is built from 15 residues. Here the CDR3 reads CASRRDWDGAYEQYF. As DNA, the CDR3 is TGTGCCAGCCGGCGGGACTGGGACGGAGCCTACGAGCAGTACTTC.

The V gene is TRBV11-3, the J gene TRBJ2-5, with 11 bases fitting TRBD1. This CDR3 is built from 17 residues. The J segment lost 2 bases and the V segment lost 1 base, leaving 6 bases of the junction unmatched. CDR1 and CDR2 (germline): SGHNT, YENEEA. The CDR3 nucleotides are TGTGCCAGCAGCTTAGGGACAGGGGGCACAACACAAGAGACCCAGTACTTC. Protein sequence: CASSLGTGGTTQETQYF.

The DNA for the CDR3 is TGTGCCAGCAGCCACGGACTGGGAAGCGAGCAGTACTTC. Translation: CASSHGLGSEQYF. V is TRBV7-3 and J is TRBJ2-7; the D gene is possibly TRBD2 (5 bases). The CDR3 extends over 13 amino acids. Trimming stripped 5 bases from V and 6 bases from J, with 14 bases between. The germline V gene encodes CDR1 SGHTA and CDR2 FQGTGA.